Below, 19 T cell receptor beta chains from the same sample are listed, as sequenced in a study of control samples from healthy donors and cancer patients. Repertoires were generated with immunoSEQ multiplex PCR, while TCRdb's copy carries only in-frame clones and drops some. The sample yields almost 85,000 clones, 94% seen once. Material: blood. The receptor source for this set is a woman aged 18-29 years in good health.

The chain recombines TRBV24-1 with TRBJ1-5; 9 bases agree with TRBD1. Germline CDR1 KGHDR, CDR2 SFDVKD. There are 16 residues in the CDR3. The V gene end was trimmed by 4 bases and the J gene end by 3 bases; junction bases not matched to a gene: 6. CDR3 region: CATSDPGQGPNQPQHF. DNA for the CDR3: TGTGCCACCAGTGACCCGGGACAGGGCCCCAATCAGCCCCAGCATTTT.

The chain recombines TRBV15 with TRBJ2-1; weak D call: TRBD2 (6 bases). CDR3 length: 16 amino acids. Germline CDR1 reads LNHNV; CDR2 reads YYDKDF (reference sequence). V lost 6 bases to trimming and J lost 7 bases, with 22 bases between them. DNA of the CDR3: TGTGCCACCAGTCCAGGGAACTGGGGGGATAATAATGAGCAGTTCTTC. This gives the protein CATSPGNWGDNNEQFF.

This chain joins TRBV28 and TRBJ2-1, with TRBD2 matching over 11 bases. J lost 4 bases, V lost 2 bases, and 1 base had no gene match. The CDR3 contains 15 residues. The germline V gene encodes CDR1 MDHEN and CDR2 SYDVKM. The CDR3 protein is CASSLGTSGYNEQFF. In nucleotides, the CDR3 is TGTGCCAGCAGTTTAGGGACTAGCGGTTACAATGAGCAGTTCTTC.

The rearrangement links TRBV28 to TRBJ1-5, with D perhaps TRBD1 (5 bases). The CDR3 spans 13 residues. Trimming cost V 7 bases and J 1 base, with 8 bases left between them. Germline CDR1 MDHEN, CDR2 SYDVKM. The CDR3 sequence is CASTRDSNQPQHF. CDR3 DNA sequence: TGTGCCAGCACCAGGGACAGCAATCAGCCCCAGCATTTT.

The rearrangement joins TRBV18 to TRBJ2-7; 7 positions agree with TRBD1. V shed 3 bases, J shed 4 bases, and the junction held 6 bases outside the gene matches. The CDR3 has 14 residues. Per the germline V gene, CDR1 is KGHSH and CDR2 is LQKENI. The chain's CDR3 is CASSPQDRAYEQYF. Here the CDR3 DNA reads TGTGCCAGCTCACCGCAAGACAGGGCATACGAGCAGTACTTC.

This clone came up once. V is TRBV28 and J is TRBJ1-1; unclear D gene. The germline V gene has CDR1 MDHEN and CDR2 SYDVKM. Trimming pared 4 bases from V and 4 bases from J, leaving 13 bases between. CDR3 size: 14 residues. The CDR3 is CASSYRGGLTEAFF. As DNA, the CDR3 is TGTGCCAGCAGTTATCGGGGAGGGCTCACTGAAGCTTTCTTT.

This chain uses TRBV28 with TRBJ1-2; D might be TRBD1 (6 bases). The CDR3 sequence is 13 residues long. CDR1 MDHEN and CDR2 SYDVKM come from the germline V gene. Trimming took off 3 bases at V and 8 bases at J, with 13 bases between the two ends. The CDR3 nucleotides are TGTGCCAGCAGTTTGGGGGGCTACGGCGGCTACACCTTC. It codes for CASSLGGYGGYTF.

The rearrangement uses TRBV10-3 and TRBJ1-1, with TRBD1 matching 7 bases. The CDR3 covers 13 residues. V was clipped by 5 bases and J by 2 bases; unmatched bases: 2. Per the germline V gene, CDR1 is ENHRY and CDR2 is SYGVKD. The CDR3 loop is CAISWDSNTEAFF. CDR3 coding DNA: TGTGCCATCAGTTGGGACAGCAACACTGAAGCTTTCTTT.

This chain connects TRBV28 to TRBJ2-2, with 8 positions matching TRBD2. The CDR3 sequence is 15 residues long. Trimming removed 4 bases from V and 5 bases from J; junction bases left unmatched: 6. The germline gives CDR1 MDHEN, CDR2 SYDVKM. The CDR3 spells CASSSGGAKTGELFF. The CDR3 bases are TGTGCCAGCAGTTCCGGGGGGGCCAAAACCGGGGAGCTGTTTTTT.

The chain couples TRBV11-3 to TRBJ2-1, with 9 bases aligning to TRBD2. This CDR3 spans 16 amino acids. The ends lost 5 bases at V and 4 bases at J; junction bases unmatched: 9. CDR1 is SGHNT, CDR2 YENEEA, per germline. CDR3 loop: CASSAAATSGYNEQFF. The DNA of the CDR3 is TGTGCCAGCAGCGCCGCCGCGACTAGCGGTTACAATGAGCAGTTCTTC.

The V call is TRBV5-1, the J call TRBJ2-3; D gene unclear. Trimming removed 4 bases from V and 2 bases from J, with 8 bases in between. Germline V gives CDR1 SGHRS, CDR2 YFSETQ. The CDR3 has 13 residues. The CDR3 spells CASSPSNTDTQYF. DNA for the CDR3: TGCGCCAGCAGCCCCTCTAACACAGATACGCAGTATTTT.

The chain uses TRBV7-2 and TRBJ2-5; no reliable D call. Trimming left V 5 bases short and J 5 bases short, with 12 bases between. The germline gives CDR1 SGHTA, CDR2 FQGNSA. The CDR3 has 13 amino acids. CDR3: CASSQPPPETQYF. The CDR3 region has the DNA TGTGCCAGCAGCCAACCCCCACCGGAGACCCAGTACTTC.

This clone was found once. V is TRBV6-6 and J is TRBJ2-6; no reliable D call. CDR1 and CDR2 (germline): MNHNY, SVGAGI (reference sequence). V lost 8 bases and J lost 0, with 5 bases in between. The CDR3 length is 13 residues. The DNA for the CDR3 is TGTGCCAGCCTGAACTCTGGGGCCAACGTCCTGACTTTC. Its translation: CASLNSGANVLTF.

Here the CDR3 reads CASSLYGQANTEAFF. CDR3 sequence (DNA): TGTGCCAGCAGTTTATACGGGCAGGCGAACACTGAAGCTTTCTTT. The rearrangement links TRBV27 to TRBJ1-1; D call uncertain. There are 15 residues in the CDR3. The germline V and J ends were trimmed by 1 base and 1 base, with 10 bases remaining between them. Germline CDR1 MNHEY, CDR2 SMNVEV (reference sequence).

This chain connects TRBV7-8 to TRBJ1-1, with a weak D call TRBD1 (5 bases). This CDR3 region has 16 residues. The germline V gene encodes CDR1 SGHVS and CDR2 FQNEAQ. V was cut by 5 bases and J by 2 bases, with 18 bases left in between. The DNA of the CDR3 is TGTGCCAGCAGCCCCCATGGGGGACTTGAAAACACTGAAGCTTTCTTT. Amino acid sequence: CASSPHGGLENTEAFF.

The chain joins TRBV5-1 to TRBJ2-1, with D possibly matching TRBD2 (6 bases). The V and J ends lost 4 bases and 0 bases respectively, with 11 bases between them. The CDR3 extends over 15 amino acids. Germline V gene lookup returns CDR1 SGHRS and CDR2 YFSETQ. Written as DNA, the CDR3 is TGCGCCAGCAGCGGGGCGGGGAGCTCCTACAATGAGCAGTTCTTC. It encodes CASSGAGSSYNEQFF.

This chain links TRBV7-9 with TRBJ1-6; the D is unclear. The CDR3 has 17 residues. Germline V lookup: CDR1 SEHNR, CDR2 FQNEAQ (reference sequence). V gave up 6 bases and J gave up 0 bases, with 15 bases separating them. As DNA, the CDR3 is TGTGCCAGCAGGTCATGGGCCCAGAGCTCCTATAATTCACCCCTCCACTTT. Protein sequence: CASRSWAQSSYNSPLHF.

This clone was observed a handful of times. The chain couples TRBV28 to TRBJ1-5; no firm D call. The ends were cut back, 2 bases at V and 0 bases at J, with 5 bases in the middle. The CDR3 covers 14 residues. The germline CDR1 and CDR2 sequences are MDHEN and SYDVKM. The CDR3 loop is CASSLRHSNQPQHF. As DNA, the CDR3 is TGTGCCAGCAGTTTACGGCATAGCAATCAGCCCCAGCATTTT.

The chain is built from TRBV5-4 and TRBJ2-1; D is ambiguous. This CDR3 comprises 13 residues. V was clipped by 5 bases and J by 4 bases, with 10 bases between them. CDR1 is SGHNT, CDR2 YYREEE, per germline (reference sequence). The CDR3 here is CASSLYQYNEQFF. CDR3 coding DNA: TGTGCCAGCAGTTTATATCAATACAATGAGCAGTTCTTC.